The TCR beta chain under discussion was sequenced for a study of blood T cell repertoires in COVID-19. Looking at the study overall: COVID-19 samples collected from the United States, Italy and Spain covered acute and convalescent phases. PBMCs, B-cell-depleted T cells, or T cells provided the cDNA or gDNA that made up the material.

This CDR3 is 14 amino acids long. Per the germline V gene, CDR1 is LGHNA and CDR2 is YNFKEQ. The V gene lost 2 bases and the J gene lost 1 base, with 8 bases spanning the gap. In the authors' methods: The assay estimated nucleated cells by amplifying reference gene primers. The table came from immunoSEQ multiplex PCR; TCRdb's copy has only in-frame clones and leaves some out. Clonal size and the V and J genes are those of that table, whereas D and trimming came from the DNA. The table lists 130,000 or so clones, more than 75% of them singletons, with under 5% in the top ten. The chain recombines TRBV4-2 with TRBJ1-2; D unresolved. Sequenced: peripheral blood. The receptor comes from a man in his sixties with acute or convalescent COVID-19. The CDR3 DNA is TGTGCCAGCAGCCAACCAGGCCTTAACTATGGCTACACCTTC. This codes for CASSQPGLNYGYTF.